The 14 T cell receptor beta chains below come from one sample, sequenced in a study of blood T cell repertoires in COVID-19. The repertoire was sequenced with immunoSEQ multiplex PCR; TCRdb's copy has only in-frame clones and lacks some. The top ten hold under 7.5% of the sample, which has approximately 300,000 clones, 70% to 90% seen once. Sequences were obtained from peripheral blood. Receptor source: a man aged 18 to 29 who had recovered from COVID-19.

This sequence joins TRBV27 and TRBJ2-7, with 11 positions matching TRBD2. Unmatched junction bases numbered 15, after V lost 5 bases and J lost 0 bases. CDR1 is MNHEY and CDR2 is SMNVEV in the germline V gene (reference sequence). This CDR3 spans 19 amino acids. The CDR3 loop reads CASSLMGLAGGLSSYEQYF. The CDR3 DNA is TGTGCCAGCAGTCTCATGGGGCTAGCGGGGGGTCTAAGCTCCTACGAGCAGTACTTC.

This chain connects TRBV6-2 or TRBV6-3 to TRBJ2-7; TRBD1 agrees at 8 bases. Unmatched junction bases numbered 10, after V lost 5 bases and J lost 1 base. Germline CDR1 MNHEY, CDR2 SVGEGT. This CDR3 is 16 amino acids long. CDR3 amino acids: CASSPRPGQASYEQYF. The CDR3 nucleotides read TGTGCCAGCAGTCCGAGACCGGGACAGGCATCCTACGAGCAGTACTTC.

The chain uses TRBV19 and TRBJ2-2; D is unresolved. This CDR3 region has 15 residues. Germline V CDR1 and CDR2: LNHDA, SQIVND (reference sequence). V lost 5 bases, J lost 5 bases, and 15 bases lay in between. This CDR3 reads CASSVGFRVTGELFF. DNA for the CDR3: TGTGCCAGTAGTGTTGGGTTTCGGGTTACCGGGGAGCTGTTTTTT. The variable domain in full, with the rest retrieved from reference TRBV19 and TRBJ2-2, is DGGITQSPKYLFRKEGQNVTLSCEQNLNHDAMYWYRQDPGQGLRLIYYSQIVNDFQKGDIAEGYSVSREKKESFPLTVTSAQKNPTAFYLCASSVGFRVTGELFFGEGSRLTVL.

The chain carries TRBV11-2 and TRBJ2-1; 10 bases are a match to TRBD1. Per germline, CDR1 SGHAT and CDR2 FQNNGV. The CDR3 is made up of 17 amino acids. V lost 3 bases to trimming and J lost 6 bases; unmatched junction nucleotides: 11. The CDR3 bases are TGTGCCAGCAGCTTCCAAGTGAGGCGGGACAGGGGCAATGAGCAGTTCTTC. Its translation is CASSFQVRRDRGNEQFF.

The chain links TRBV6-5 to TRBJ1-2; 8 bases line up with TRBD1. Per germline, CDR1 MNHEY and CDR2 SVGAGI. The CDR3 length is 14 residues. Germline trimming cut 7 bases from V and 6 bases from J; bases unmatched to any gene: 10. CDR3 region: CASTSFDRGDGYTF. CDR3 DNA: TGTGCCAGCACCTCTTTTGACAGGGGCGATGGCTACACCTTC.

V and J are TRBV6-5 and TRBJ1-6, with D possibly matching TRBD1 (6 bases). The CDR3 spans 15 residues. Germline V lookup: CDR1 MNHEY, CDR2 SVGAGI. V was clipped by 6 bases and J by 5 bases, with 14 bases between them. CDR3 protein: CASSRTEDHNSPLHF. The DNA of the CDR3 is TGTGCCAGCAGCAGGACAGAGGATCATAATTCACCCCTCCACTTT.

The chain uses TRBV19 and TRBJ2-3; 12 bases align to TRBD2. Losses at the gene ends were 3 bases for V and 8 bases for J; bases not matched to a gene: 12. The CDR3 sequence is 17 residues long. CDR1 and CDR2 (germline): LNHDA, SQIVND (reference sequence). The CDR3 is CASSIPRLAGVGGTQYF. The DNA for the CDR3 is TGTGCCAGTAGTATCCCTCGACTAGCGGGGGTGGGAGGTACGCAGTATTTT.

J is TRBJ1-2 and V is TRBV7-8, with a possible D match to TRBD1 (6 bases). The CDR3 runs 13 residues. Trimming pared 3 bases from V and 3 bases from J, leaving 8 bases between. The germline V gene encodes CDR1 SGHVS and CDR2 FQNEAQ. The CDR3 region has the DNA TGTGCCAGCAGCTTTTACAGGGACTATGGCTACACCTTC. Protein sequence: CASSFYRDYGYTF.

This chain links TRBV5-1 with TRBJ1-1; 7 nucleotides align to TRBD1. V shed 3 bases, J shed 0 bases, and the junction held 5 bases outside the gene matches. CDR3 length equals 15 residues. Germline V gene data show CDR1 as SGHRS and CDR2 as YFSETQ. The CDR3 nucleotides read TGCGCCAGCAGCTCCGGGACAGTCATGAACACTGAAGCTTTCTTT. This encodes CASSSGTVMNTEAFF.

V usage is TRBV25-1 and J usage is TRBJ1-2; D call uncertain. Germline CDR1 reads MGHDK; CDR2 reads SYGVNS. The CDR3 has 16 residues. V shed 5 bases and J shed 0 bases, with 16 bases lying between them. CDR3 in DNA: TGTGCCAGCAGTAAAGAAGGGAGTCTCGCTAACTATGGCTACACCTTC. Its protein product is CASSKEGSLANYGYTF.

This chain joins TRBV5-1 and TRBJ1-2, with D unresolved. The CDR3 has 16 residues. The germline CDR1 and CDR2 sequences are SGHRS and YFSETQ. Trimming shortened V by 1 base and J by 0 bases, and 13 bases separated the two germline ends. DNA for the CDR3: TGCGCCAGCAGCTTGTTCACAGCGGGTACTAACTATGGCTACACCTTC. Encoded protein: CASSLFTAGTNYGYTF.

The chain employs TRBV27 and TRBJ1-1; D not certain. The CDR3 length is 18 residues. Trimming cost V 6 bases and J 5 bases, with 28 bases left between them. Germline CDR1 is MNHEY and CDR2 is SMNVEV (reference sequence). The CDR3 loop is CASSPLLLPIREGTEAFF. CDR3 DNA sequence: TGTGCCAGCAGCCCACTGCTGTTACCCATACGGGAGGGTACTGAAGCTTTCTTT.

This clone was seen only once. The CDR3 is CASSPMTGGTGELFF. The CDR3 coding sequence is TGCGCCAGCAGCCCGATGACAGGGGGCACCGGGGAGCTGTTTTTT. The genes are TRBV5-1 and TRBJ2-2; 9 bases are shared with TRBD1. The V gene end was trimmed by 4 bases and the J gene end by 4 bases; junction bases not matched to a gene: 5. The CDR3 covers 15 residues. In germline, CDR1 is SGHRS, CDR2 YFSETQ.

The chain joins TRBV18 to TRBJ2-3, with D perhaps matching TRBD1 (6 bases). The CDR3 runs 15 residues. The germline V and J ends were trimmed by 3 bases and 3 bases, with 13 bases remaining between them. Germline CDR1 reads KGHSH; CDR2 reads LQKENI. This chain's CDR3 is CASSPLAGETDTQYF. The CDR3 region has the DNA TGTGCCAGCTCACCGCTCGCAGGGGAAACAGATACGCAGTATTTT.